Sequencing of this T cell receptor beta chain was carried out in a study of blood T cell repertoires in COVID-19. The protocol was immunoSEQ multiplex PCR, while the TCRdb copy is restricted to in-frame clones and leaves out a portion. The sample has about 200,000 clones; 86% are singletons. This clone was detected only once. V lost 7 bases, J lost 1 base, and 10 bases stayed unmatched. The CDR3 is 15 residues long. Germline V gene data show CDR1 as MDHEN and CDR2 as SYDVKM. The sequence derives from a woman in her thirties or forties with acute COVID-19. Sequencing was carried out using PBMCs or T cells enriched from blood (not recorded which). The chain has TRBV28 and TRBJ2-7; 7 nucleotides align to TRBD2. CDR3 DNA: TGTGCCAGCATCTCCGGGGAGGGGTCTTCCTACGAGCAGTACTTC. Its protein is CASISGEGSSYEQYF. Full variable domain (missing parts from reference TRBV28 and TRBJ2-7): DVKVTQSSRYLVKRTGEKVFLECVQDMDHENMFWYRQDPGLGLRLIYFSYDVKMKEKGDIPEGYSVSREKKERFSLILESASTNQTSMYLCASISGEGSSYEQYFGPGTRLTVT.